This is a list of T cell receptor beta chains from one sample in a study of Tregs in tolerant kidney transplant recipients. Profiling relied on immunoSEQ multiplex PCR, and the TCRdb table lists in-frame clones only, not all of them. The table records around 43,000 clones, about 89% of them present only once. The sequencing input was Tregs from blood. Every receptor here comes from a human donor in good health. CDR3s include the opening cysteine and the closing phenylalanine or tryptophan. The D gene is left open where the match is weak. Rows may omit the clone size; those that give it use once, few, many or a size class.

clone size: .
D gene: .
V gene: TRBV6-1
J gene: TRBJ1-2
CDR3 DNA: TGTGCCAGCAGTGAAGGGCGGGGGGCCTATGGCTACACCTTC
CDR3 protein: CASSEGRGAYGYTF

clone size: .
D gene: .
V gene: TRBV7-2
J gene: TRBJ2-7
CDR3 DNA: TGTGCCAGCAGCTTCAGACGGGAGACCTCCTACGAGCAGTACTTC
CDR3 protein: CASSFRRETSYEQYF

clone size: few
D gene: TRBD1
V gene: TRBV6-5
J gene: TRBJ1-6
CDR3 DNA: TGTGCCAGCAGTTACGGGACAGGGGGTAATTCACCCCTCCACTTT
CDR3 protein: CASSYGTGGNSPLHF

clone size: .
D gene: TRBD1
V gene: TRBV10-3
J gene: TRBJ2-7
CDR3 DNA: TGTGCCATCAGTGAGCTAACAGGGGGCTCCTACGAGCAGTACTTC
CDR3 protein: CAISELTGGSYEQYF

clone size: once
D gene: .
V gene: TRBV5-4
J gene: TRBJ2-3
CDR3 DNA: TGTGCCAGCAGCTTGCGAGCGGGCACAGATACGCAGTATTTT
CDR3 protein: CASSLRAGTDTQYF

clone size: .
D gene: .
V gene: TRBV11-2
J gene: TRBJ2-7
CDR3 DNA: TGTGCCAGCAGCTCAACCCTAGCTAGCCACGAGCAGTACTTC
CDR3 protein: CASSSTLASHEQYF

clone size: .
D gene: .
V gene: TRBV2
J gene: TRBJ2-7
CDR3 DNA: TGTGCCAGTAGGGGAGGAAGCTCCTACGAGCAGTACTTC
CDR3 protein: CASRGGSSYEQYF

clone size: .
D gene: TRBD2
V gene: TRBV9
J gene: TRBJ2-7
CDR3 DNA: TGTGCCAGCAGCTCCTCTCTAGCGGGAGTTTACGAGCAGTACTTC
CDR3 protein: CASSSSLAGVYEQYF

clone size: .
D gene: TRBD2
V gene: TRBV11-2
J gene: TRBJ2-5
CDR3 DNA: TGTGCCAGCAGCTTAGCACCCCTAGCGGGAGAGACCCAGTACTTC
CDR3 protein: CASSLAPLAGETQYF

clone size: .
D gene: .
V gene: TRBV2
J gene: TRBJ2-3
CDR3 DNA: TGTGCCAGCAGGTGGCCCCTCTTGGATTCTACCAGCACAGATACGCAGTATTTT
CDR3 protein: CASRWPLLDSTSTDTQYF

clone size: .
D gene: .
V gene: TRBV6-5
J gene: TRBJ2-5
CDR3 DNA: TGTGCCAGCAGTTACTCTCCCGGATCCCAAGAGACCCAGTACTTC
CDR3 protein: CASSYSPGSQETQYF

clone size: once
D gene: .
V gene: TRBV11-2
J gene: TRBJ1-1
CDR3 DNA: TGTGCCAGCAGCAACTACAGAGACACTGAAGCTTTCTTT
CDR3 protein: CASSNYRDTEAFF

clone size: .
D gene: TRBD1
V gene: TRBV9
J gene: TRBJ2-7
CDR3 DNA: TGTGCCAGCAGCCCTGGGAGGGGACAGGGGATTTCCTACGAGCAGTACTTC
CDR3 protein: CASSPGRGQGISYEQYF

clone size: .
D gene: .
V gene: TRBV4-1
J gene: TRBJ1-1
CDR3 DNA: TGCGCCAGCAGCCAAGTAGGGGCCTTGAACACTGAAGCTTTCTTT
CDR3 protein: CASSQVGALNTEAFF

clone size: .
D gene: .
V gene: TRBV5-5
J gene: TRBJ1-2
CDR3 DNA: TGTGCCAGCAGCTTGTGGCAGGGCTATGGCTACACCTTC
CDR3 protein: CASSLWQGYGYTF

clone size: once
D gene: .
V gene: TRBV18
J gene: TRBJ1-3
CDR3 DNA: TGTGCCAGCTCAATCGCCCCAATGGAAGGAAACACCATATATTTT
CDR3 protein: CASSIAPMEGNTIYF

clone size: .
D gene: TRBD1
V gene: TRBV4-1
J gene: TRBJ1-4
CDR3 DNA: TGCGCCAGCAGCCATCCCGGACAGGGCAGAACTAATGAAAAACTGTTTTTT
CDR3 protein: CASSHPGQGRTNEKLFF

clone size: .
D gene: TRBD1
V gene: TRBV27
J gene: TRBJ1-1
CDR3 DNA: TGTGCCAGCAGTGTCAGGGGGCTGGGGGACACTGAAGCTTTCTTT
CDR3 protein: CASSVRGLGDTEAFF

clone size: .
D gene: .
V gene: TRBV9
J gene: TRBJ2-6
CDR3 DNA: TGTGCCAGCAGCGTAGAGGGGAGCTCTGGGGCCAACGTCCTGACTTTC
CDR3 protein: CASSVEGSSGANVLTF

clone size: .
D gene: TRBD1
V gene: TRBV9
J gene: TRBJ2-6
CDR3 DNA: TGTGCCAGCAGCTTCCAGACAGGGGGATCTGGGGCCAACGTCCTGACTTTC
CDR3 protein: CASSFQTGGSGANVLTF

clone size: .
D gene: .
V gene: TRBV5-4
J gene: TRBJ2-3
CDR3 DNA: TGTGCCAGCAGCATTGGGGAAGGCTTGGATACGCAGTATTTT
CDR3 protein: CASSIGEGLDTQYF

clone size: .
D gene: .
V gene: TRBV7-6
J gene: TRBJ1-1
CDR3 DNA: TGTGCCAGCAGCTTAGTGGGCGTTGCTGAAGCTTTCTTT
CDR3 protein: CASSLVGVAEAFF

clone size: .
D gene: .
V gene: TRBV5-1
J gene: TRBJ2-1
CDR3 DNA: TGCGCCAGCAGCTTGGGACCGTTATACAATGAGCAGTTCTTC
CDR3 protein: CASSLGPLYNEQFF

clone size: .
D gene: .
V gene: TRBV11-2
J gene: TRBJ1-5
CDR3 DNA: TGTGCCAGCAGCAAGGACAGCTATAGCAATCAGCCCCAGCATTTT
CDR3 protein: CASSKDSYSNQPQHF

clone size: .
D gene: TRBD1
V gene: TRBV6-1
J gene: TRBJ1-5
CDR3 DNA: TGTGCCAGCACGGGACAGGAACCCCAGCCCCAGCATTTT
CDR3 protein: CASTGQEPQPQHF

clone size: once
D gene: .
V gene: TRBV30
J gene: TRBJ1-1
CDR3 DNA: TGTGCCTGGAGTGGACAGGTCGGCACTGAAGCTTTCTTT
CDR3 protein: CAWSGQVGTEAFF

clone size: few
D gene: TRBD1
V gene: TRBV6-6
J gene: TRBJ1-2
CDR3 DNA: TGTGCCAGCAGTAAAGACTCCGGGACAGTCTATGGCTACACCTTC
CDR3 protein: CASSKDSGTVYGYTF

clone size: .
D gene: TRBD2
V gene: TRBV5-4
J gene: TRBJ2-7
CDR3 DNA: TGTGCCAGCAGCTTGGGATCCGGGACTATCAACGAGCAGTACTTC
CDR3 protein: CASSLGSGTINEQYF

clone size: .
D gene: TRBD2
V gene: TRBV19
J gene: TRBJ2-3
CDR3 DNA: TGTGCCAGCAGGGGACCCGGGGGGGCATCAGATACGCAGTATTTT
CDR3 protein: CASRGPGGASDTQYF

clone size: .
D gene: .
V gene: TRBV23-1
J gene: TRBJ1-5
CDR3 DNA: TGCGCCAGCAGTTACTCCACCTCTCGACGGGGGGAGGATCAGCCCCAGCATTTT
CDR3 protein: CASSYSTSRRGEDQPQHF

clone size: .
D gene: .
V gene: TRBV5-1
J gene: TRBJ2-1
CDR3 DNA: TGCGCCAGCAGCTTACAGGGTCGGGCTATCAATGAGCAGTTCTTC
CDR3 protein: CASSLQGRAINEQFF

clone size: .
D gene: .
V gene: TRBV18
J gene: TRBJ1-1
CDR3 DNA: TGTGCCAGCTCACCAGACAGAGAGACTGAAGCTTTCTTT
CDR3 protein: CASSPDRETEAFF

clone size: few
D gene: .
V gene: TRBV6-6
J gene: TRBJ2-2
CDR3 DNA: TGTGCCAGCAATCCGGGACATCGCACCGGGGAGCTGTTTTTT
CDR3 protein: CASNPGHRTGELFF

clone size: .
D gene: .
V gene: TRBV7-9
J gene: TRBJ1-5
CDR3 DNA: TGTGCCAGCAGCCCCCCAGGACAGCTCAATCAGCCCCAGCATTTT
CDR3 protein: CASSPPGQLNQPQHF

clone size: .
D gene: .
V gene: TRBV18
J gene: TRBJ2-7
CDR3 DNA: TGTGCCAGCTCACCGGGTAAGACTAGGGCTGGCCACGAGCAGTACTTC
CDR3 protein: CASSPGKTRAGHEQYF

clone size: .
D gene: .
V gene: TRBV5-1
J gene: TRBJ1-2
CDR3 DNA: TGCGCCAGCAGCTTGGCCCAACAGGGATGGGGCTACACCTTC
CDR3 protein: CASSLAQQGWGYTF

clone size: once
D gene: .
V gene: TRBV27
J gene: TRBJ2-7
CDR3 DNA: TGTGCCAGCAGTCCCCGCCCAGGGATCGAATACGAGCAGTACTTC
CDR3 protein: CASSPRPGIEYEQYF

clone size: .
D gene: .
V gene: TRBV7-9
J gene: TRBJ2-7
CDR3 DNA: TGTGCCAGCACCCCGAGCGGATCGGTTCGGGAGCAGTACTTC
CDR3 protein: CASTPSGSVREQYF

clone size: .
D gene: .
V gene: TRBV29-1
J gene: TRBJ1-2
CDR3 DNA: TGCAGCGTCGATGGGCCGCAATGGAGTGGCTACACCTTC
CDR3 protein: CSVDGPQWSGYTF

clone size: once
D gene: .
V gene: TRBV7-2
J gene: TRBJ1-1
CDR3 DNA: TGTGCCAGCAGCTTAAATGCGGGGAGGACTGAAGCTTTCTTT
CDR3 protein: CASSLNAGRTEAFF

clone size: .
D gene: TRBD1
V gene: TRBV14
J gene: TRBJ2-7
CDR3 DNA: TGTGCCAGCAGCCAAGTAGGCAGGGGGCTATACGAGCAGTACTTC
CDR3 protein: CASSQVGRGLYEQYF

clone size: once
D gene: TRBD2
V gene: TRBV6-6
J gene: TRBJ2-1
CDR3 DNA: TGTGCCAGCAGTCCCGGACTAGAATGGGGGGGGGAGCAGTTCTTC
CDR3 protein: CASSPGLEWGGEQFF

clone size: .
D gene: .
V gene: TRBV5-4
J gene: TRBJ1-1
CDR3 DNA: TGTGCCAGCAGCGACCGGTCGACGGGGGAGAACACTGAAGCTTTCTTT
CDR3 protein: CASSDRSTGENTEAFF

clone size: .
D gene: TRBD2
V gene: TRBV6-5
J gene: TRBJ2-3
CDR3 DNA: TGTGCCAGCAGTTGGACTAGCGGGACCGATACGCAGTATTTT
CDR3 protein: CASSWTSGTDTQYF

clone size: .
D gene: .
V gene: TRBV2
J gene: TRBJ2-5
CDR3 DNA: TGTGCCAGCAGTGGGCCCACAGGTGTCCCAAGGGAGACCCAGTACTTC
CDR3 protein: CASSGPTGVPRETQYF

clone size: .
D gene: TRBD1
V gene: TRBV30
J gene: TRBJ1-2
CDR3 DNA: TGTGCCTGGAGTCCTTGGACAGGGAGCTATGGCTACACCTTC
CDR3 protein: CAWSPWTGSYGYTF

clone size: .
D gene: .
V gene: TRBV5-1
J gene: TRBJ1-2
CDR3 DNA: TGCGCCAGCAGCTTGGACAGGGTTGGCTACACCTTC
CDR3 protein: CASSLDRVGYTF

clone size: .
D gene: .
V gene: TRBV6-5
J gene: TRBJ1-5
CDR3 DNA: TGTGCCAGCAGTCAAGTCTGGGGGCACAATCAGCCCCAGCATTTT
CDR3 protein: CASSQVWGHNQPQHF

clone size: .
D gene: TRBD1
V gene: TRBV2
J gene: TRBJ2-7
CDR3 DNA: TGTGCCAGTTCCCCGGGACAGGTCCTCTACGAGCAGTACTTC
CDR3 protein: CASSPGQVLYEQYF

clone size: .
D gene: .
V gene: TRBV5-4
J gene: TRBJ2-2
CDR3 DNA: TGTGCCAGCAGCTTGGGGGACACCGACACCGGGGAGCTGTTTTTT
CDR3 protein: CASSLGDTDTGELFF

clone size: .
D gene: .
V gene: TRBV15
J gene: TRBJ1-1
CDR3 DNA: TGTGCCACCAGCCACCTACCGACGCGGGGGGTCGGAGCTTTCTTT
CDR3 protein: CATSHLPTRGVGAFF

clone size: .
D gene: .
V gene: TRBV6-1
J gene: TRBJ1-6
CDR3 DNA: TGTGCCAGCAGTGACGACAGGTGGAACACCTATAATTCACCCCTCCACTTT
CDR3 protein: CASSDDRWNTYNSPLHF

clone size: few
D gene: .
V gene: TRBV6-4
J gene: TRBJ1-5
CDR3 DNA: TGTGCCAGCAGTGGATCGGACGGTCAGCCCCAGCATTTT
CDR3 protein: CASSGSDGQPQHF

clone size: once
D gene: .
V gene: TRBV2
J gene: TRBJ1-5
CDR3 DNA: TGTGCCAGCAGAACAGGGTTAAATCAGCCCCAGCATTTT
CDR3 protein: CASRTGLNQPQHF

clone size: .
D gene: .
V gene: TRBV14
J gene: TRBJ2-2
CDR3 DNA: TGTGCCAGCAGCCTTCTTTTCAGGGCGAACACCGGGGAGCTGTTTTTT
CDR3 protein: CASSLLFRANTGELFF

clone size: .
D gene: .
V gene: TRBV18
J gene: TRBJ2-3
CDR3 DNA: TGTGCCAGCTCCCTGACGGCAGATACGCAGTATTTT
CDR3 protein: CASSLTADTQYF

clone size: .
D gene: TRBD1
V gene: TRBV11-2
J gene: TRBJ1-6
CDR3 DNA: TGTGCCAGCAGCCTAGGAACACAGGGGACGGTTTCACCCCTCCACTTT
CDR3 protein: CASSLGTQGTVSPLHF

clone size: .
D gene: TRBD2
V gene: TRBV18
J gene: TRBJ2-3
CDR3 DNA: TGTGCCAGCTCACCACTCCGCGGGGGAGTAACAGATACGCAGTATTTT
CDR3 protein: CASSPLRGGVTDTQYF

clone size: .
D gene: TRBD1
V gene: TRBV18
J gene: TRBJ1-2
CDR3 DNA: TGTGCCAGCTCACCATCAGGGGGAGAATATGGCTACACCTTC
CDR3 protein: CASSPSGGEYGYTF